These T cell receptor beta chains were read from a single sample in a study of T-cell reconstitution after alpha-beta-depleted transplantation in children. TCRdb re-called the PCR reads through MiXCR, storing one row per CDR3 protein. The sample shows about 340,000 distinct CDR3 sequences, 10% of them seen only once. Sample: PBMCs from the stem cell graft donor, taken from the stem cell graft. The source is a human donor who donated a stem cell graft to a child with acute lymphoblastic leukemia. Both conserved end residues are trimmed from each CDR3. The D gene is left open where the match is weak. Not every row has a clone size; where given, it reads once, few, many or a size class.

V gene	D gene	J gene	clone size	CDR3 protein
TRBV27	-	TRBJ1-2	-	ASSLGARGGSGGYT
TRBV4-3	-	TRBJ2-3	-	ASSPDVRNTQY
TRBV11-2	-	TRBJ1-6	few	ASSFPGAPLH
TRBV20-1	-	TRBJ2-3	many	SGDRGRGTDTQY
TRBV25-1	-	TRBJ2-7	-	ASSGVWGGAISYEQY
TRBV20-1	TRBD2	TRBJ2-3	-	SARATQTSWADTQY
TRBV20-1	-	TRBJ2-2	-	SVPTGSANTGELF
TRBV20-1	-	TRBJ2-2	many	SARPTLDSGELF
TRBV3-1	-	TRBJ1-2	-	ASSQESGRGGYGYT
TRBV4-1	-	TRBJ2-7	few	ASSQERGASSYEQY
TRBV7-9	TRBD2	TRBJ2-7	-	ASSPAGVAGISYEQY
TRBV7-8	-	TRBJ2-2	few	ASSLLGAPNTGELF
TRBV27	-	TRBJ1-1	-	ASIPRSSPPEAF
TRBV12-3/TRBV12-4	TRBD2	TRBJ2-1	few	ASSMRLAFGSYNEQF
TRBV29-1	TRBD1	TRBJ2-5	few	SVGQGEETQY
TRBV28	-	TRBJ1-1	few	ASSLAGKGNTEAF